The rows below give T cell receptor beta chains drawn from one sample of a study of cytomegalovirus exposure and HLA in healthy donors. Repertoires were generated with immunoSEQ multiplex PCR, while TCRdb's copy carries only in-frame clones and drops some. Seen here are 150,000 to 200,000 clones, roughly three quarters observed once, and the top ten hold 4% to 5%. The specimen sequenced was PBMCs. These receptors came from a man aged 18-30 years in good health and CMV-seropositive. The CDR3 runs from the conserved cysteine through the conserved F or W. D genes are given only for firm matches. The listing skips clone size in some rows; elsewhere it reads once, few, many or a size class.

clone_size j_call v_call d_call cdr3_aa cdr3_nt
NA TRBJ2-3 TRBV5-1 NA CASSSSRGHTDTQYF TGCGCCAGCAGCTCCTCTAGGGGTCACACAGATACGCAGTATTTT
NA TRBJ1-1 TRBV6-6 NA CASSSGLRNTEAFF TGTGCCAGCAGTTCAGGGTTGAGGAACACTGAAGCTTTCTTT
NA TRBJ1-5 TRBV5-1 NA CASSLEGGQPQHF TGCGCCAGCAGCTTAGAAGGAGGTCAGCCCCAGCATTTT
NA TRBJ1-1 TRBV29-1 NA CRVVVTRADTEAFF TGCAGGGTAGTTGTGACCAGGGCGGACACTGAAGCTTTCTTT
few TRBJ2-3 TRBV5-1 TRBD1 CASSLGQGPDTQYF TGCGCCAGCAGCTTGGGACAGGGTCCAGATACGCAGTATTTT
NA TRBJ2-3 TRBV7-6 TRBD2 CASSLGGGASTDTQYF TGTGCCAGCAGCTTAGGCGGGGGGGCTAGCACAGATACGCAGTATTTT
few TRBJ2-3 TRBV27 TRBD1 CASSFVQGGTDTQYF TGTGCCAGCAGTTTTGTCCAGGGGGGCACAGATACGCAGTATTTT
NA TRBJ1-1 TRBV7-9 NA CASSHKQGAPEAFF TGTGCCAGCAGCCACAAACAGGGAGCACCTGAAGCTTTCTTT
NA TRBJ2-1 TRBV28 NA CASSIRSSYNEQFF TGTGCCAGCAGTATTAGGAGCTCCTACAATGAGCAGTTCTTC
NA TRBJ2-5 TRBV28 TRBD2 CASRGTSGLAAQYF TGTGCCAGCAGGGGGACTAGCGGGTTAGCTGCCCAGTACTTC
NA TRBJ1-5 TRBV18 NA CASSMGAGGNQPQHF TGTGCCAGCTCAATGGGAGCAGGGGGCAATCAGCCCCAGCATTTT
NA TRBJ1-3 TRBV30 TRBD1 CAWRNFRTGESSGNTIYF TGTGCCTGGAGAAATTTTAGGACAGGGGAAAGCTCTGGAAACACCATATATTTT
NA TRBJ1-1 TRBV28 TRBD1 CASSLAGQGAPGAFF TGTGCCAGCAGTTTAGCGGGACAGGGGGCTCCCGGAGCTTTCTTT
NA TRBJ2-2 TRBV5-4 TRBD2 CASSPREEVGELFF TGTGCCAGCAGCCCGCGGGAGGAGGTCGGGGAGCTGTTTTTT
NA TRBJ1-2 TRBV10-3 NA CAISESKAGAYGYTF TGTGCCATCAGTGAGTCGAAGGCGGGGGCATATGGCTACACCTTC
NA TRBJ2-1 TRBV11-3 TRBD1 CASNRGGPNNEQFF TGTGCCAGCAACAGGGGTGGCCCAAACAATGAGCAGTTCTTC
NA TRBJ1-6 TRBV30 TRBD1 CACSRQGVGNSPLHF TGTGCCTGTTCGAGACAGGGGGTGGGTAATTCACCCCTCCACTTT
NA TRBJ2-1 TRBV10-2 NA CASSESGGSSYNEQFF TGCGCCAGCAGTGAGTCAGGGGGAAGCTCCTACAATGAGCAGTTCTTC
NA TRBJ1-1 TRBV10-3 NA CAINQGSSMNTEAFF TGTGCCATCAACCAGGGGAGCAGCATGAACACTGAAGCTTTCTTT
NA TRBJ1-5 TRBV7-9 NA CASSSGLAGEQPQHF TGTGCCAGCAGCTCTGGTCTAGCGGGAGAACAGCCCCAGCATTTT
NA TRBJ2-3 TRBV7-9 NA CASTPSRGSTDTQYF TGTGCCAGCACCCCCTCCAGGGGTAGCACAGATACGCAGTATTTT
NA TRBJ2-1 TRBV2 TRBD2 CASSPSGVRNEQFF TGTGCCAGCAGCCCGAGCGGGGTGCGCAATGAGCAGTTCTTC
NA TRBJ2-3 TRBV28 TRBD1 CASSRQGSTDTQYF TGTGCCAGCAGTCGACAGGGAAGCACAGATACGCAGTATTTT
NA TRBJ2-2 TRBV10-3 TRBD2 CAISEVAGLTGELFF TGTGCCATCAGTGAGGTAGCGGGGCTCACCGGGGAGCTGTTTTTT
NA TRBJ1-1 TRBV18 TRBD1 CASSPPVGDSTEAFF TGTGCCAGCTCACCACCGGTGGGGGACAGCACTGAAGCTTTCTTT
NA TRBJ2-3 TRBV30 NA CAWSRGRITDTQYF TGTGCCTGGAGTCGGGGGAGGATAACAGATACGCAGTATTTT
NA TRBJ1-1 TRBV6-1 NA CASSEALGGFTEAFF TGTGCCAGCAGTGAAGCGCTAGGGGGTTTCACTGAAGCTTTCTTT
once TRBJ1-1 TRBV18 NA CASSLDRNTEAFF TGTGCCAGCTCACTAGACAGGAACACTGAAGCTTTCTTT
NA TRBJ1-1 TRBV9 NA CASSVDEGTTEAFF TGTGCCAGCAGCGTAGACGAGGGAACCACTGAAGCTTTCTTT
NA TRBJ2-2 TRBV5-1 NA CASSSENTGELFF TGCGCCAGTAGTAGCGAGAACACCGGGGAGCTGTTTTTT
NA TRBJ2-3 TRBV5-6 NA CASGRRGTDTQYF TGTGCCAGCGGTCGGCGGGGCACAGATACGCAGTATTTT
NA TRBJ1-2 TRBV2 TRBD1 CASSVDRDYGYTF TGTGCCAGCAGTGTAGACAGGGACTATGGCTACACCTTC
once TRBJ2-2 TRBV2 TRBD2 CASRFESGRNTGELFF TGTGCCAGCCGGTTTGAGAGCGGGAGAAACACCGGGGAGCTGTTTTTT
few TRBJ1-1 TRBV5-1 TRBD1 CASSSGQKNTEAFF TGCGCCAGCAGCTCGGGACAGAAGAACACTGAAGCTTTCTTT